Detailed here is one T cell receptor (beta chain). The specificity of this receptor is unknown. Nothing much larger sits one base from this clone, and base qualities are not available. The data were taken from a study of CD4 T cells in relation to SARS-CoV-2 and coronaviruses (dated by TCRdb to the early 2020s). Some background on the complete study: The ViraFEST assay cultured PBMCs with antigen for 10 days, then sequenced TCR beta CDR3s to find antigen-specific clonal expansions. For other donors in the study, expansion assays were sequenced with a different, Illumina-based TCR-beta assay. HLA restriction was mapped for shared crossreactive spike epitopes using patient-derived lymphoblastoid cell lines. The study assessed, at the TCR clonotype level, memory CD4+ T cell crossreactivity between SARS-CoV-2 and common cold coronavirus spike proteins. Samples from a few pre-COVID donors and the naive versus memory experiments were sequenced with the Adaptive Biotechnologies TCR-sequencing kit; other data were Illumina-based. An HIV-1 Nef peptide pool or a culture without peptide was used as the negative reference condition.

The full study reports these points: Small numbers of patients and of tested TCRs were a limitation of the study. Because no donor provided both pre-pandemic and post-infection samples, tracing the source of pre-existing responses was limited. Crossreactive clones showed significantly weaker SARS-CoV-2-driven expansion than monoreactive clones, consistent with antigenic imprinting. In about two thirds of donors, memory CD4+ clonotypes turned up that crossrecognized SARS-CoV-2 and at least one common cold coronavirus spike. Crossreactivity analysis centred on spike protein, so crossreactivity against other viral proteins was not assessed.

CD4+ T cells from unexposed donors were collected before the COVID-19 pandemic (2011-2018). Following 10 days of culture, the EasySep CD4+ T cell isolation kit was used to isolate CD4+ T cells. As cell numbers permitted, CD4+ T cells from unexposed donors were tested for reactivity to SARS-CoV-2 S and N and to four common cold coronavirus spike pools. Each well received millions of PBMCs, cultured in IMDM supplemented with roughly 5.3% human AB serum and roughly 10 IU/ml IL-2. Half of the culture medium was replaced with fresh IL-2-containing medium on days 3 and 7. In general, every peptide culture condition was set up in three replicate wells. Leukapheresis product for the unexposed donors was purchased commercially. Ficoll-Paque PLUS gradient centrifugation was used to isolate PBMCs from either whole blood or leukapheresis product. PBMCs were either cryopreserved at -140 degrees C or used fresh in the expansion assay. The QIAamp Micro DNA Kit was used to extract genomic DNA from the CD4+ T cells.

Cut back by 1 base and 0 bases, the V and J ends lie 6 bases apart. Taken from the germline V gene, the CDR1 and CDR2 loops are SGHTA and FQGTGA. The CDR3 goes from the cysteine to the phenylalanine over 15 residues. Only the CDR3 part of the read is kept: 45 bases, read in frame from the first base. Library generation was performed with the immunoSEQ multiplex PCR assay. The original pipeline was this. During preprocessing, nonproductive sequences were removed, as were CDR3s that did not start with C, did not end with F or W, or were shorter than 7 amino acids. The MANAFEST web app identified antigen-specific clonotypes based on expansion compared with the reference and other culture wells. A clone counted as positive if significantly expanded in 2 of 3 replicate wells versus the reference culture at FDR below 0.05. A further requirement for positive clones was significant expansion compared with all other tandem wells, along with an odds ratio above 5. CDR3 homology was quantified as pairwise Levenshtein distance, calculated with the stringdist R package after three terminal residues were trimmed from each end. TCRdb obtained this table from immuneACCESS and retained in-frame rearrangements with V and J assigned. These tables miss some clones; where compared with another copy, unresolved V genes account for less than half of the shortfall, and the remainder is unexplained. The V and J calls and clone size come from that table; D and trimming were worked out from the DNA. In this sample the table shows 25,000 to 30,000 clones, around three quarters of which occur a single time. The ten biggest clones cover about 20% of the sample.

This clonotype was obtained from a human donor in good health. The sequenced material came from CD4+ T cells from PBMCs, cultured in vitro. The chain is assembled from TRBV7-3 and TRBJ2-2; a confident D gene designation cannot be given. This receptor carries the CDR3 CASSLKPTNTGELFF. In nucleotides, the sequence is TGTGCCAGCAGCTTAAAGCCGACGAACACCGGGGAGCTGTTTTTT.